The T cell receptor (beta chain) under discussion was sequenced for a study of T cell repertoires in cytomegalovirus infection. Study in general: Based on public TCR beta signatures, there were indications of CMV infection and of a matching HLA type.

General study findings and limits: HLA-C-restricted CMV clonotypes gave the most frequent clonotype in two of eight donors.

The CDR3 extends over 15 amino acids. In germline, CDR1 is MNHEY, CDR2 SMNVEV (reference sequence). V lost 3 bases, J lost 3 bases, and 13 bases lay in between. As for this clonotype: The antigen is unknown.

TCRdb reprocessed the reads with MiXCR, giving one entry per CDR3 protein. The table lists about a million distinct CDR3 sequences, less than 35% of them singletons. Sequenced material: cultured CD8+ T cells from PBMCs, taken from culture after CMV antigen stimulation. This clonotype was sampled from a human donor in good health (CMV status not recorded). Some clones in this sample may be carry-over from other donors' samples. The rearrangement uses TRBV27 and TRBJ2-3, with no clear D. CDR3 sequence reads: CASSFVGRETDTQYF. Written as DNA, the CDR3 is TGTGCCAGCAGTTTTGTCGGTCGCGAAACAGATACGCAGTATTTT.